This T cell receptor beta chain was identified during a study of blood T cell repertoires in COVID-19. In the study overall: Samples came from the United States, Italy and Spain, spanning acute and convalescent COVID-19. The analysed material was cDNA or gDNA that came from T cells, B-cell-depleted T cells, or PBMCs.

The data were produced by immunoSEQ multiplex PCR, yet TCRdb's version contains in-frame clones alone and is incomplete. The repertoire holds about 170,000 clones, around 87% seen once, with about 6.5% in the top ten. The length of the CDR3 is 13 residues. CDR1 is LNHDA, CDR2 SQIVND, per germline (reference sequence). Trimming took off 4 bases at V and 2 bases at J, with 8 bases between the two ends. Sequenced sample: peripheral blood. The V gene is TRBV19, the J gene TRBJ1-1, with D unresolved. This sequence was found in a woman over 75 in a cohort sampled during active or convalescent COVID-19. CDR3 residues: CASSTIRNTEAFF. The DNA of the CDR3 is TGTGCCAGTAGTACGATTAGAAACACTGAAGCTTTCTTT.